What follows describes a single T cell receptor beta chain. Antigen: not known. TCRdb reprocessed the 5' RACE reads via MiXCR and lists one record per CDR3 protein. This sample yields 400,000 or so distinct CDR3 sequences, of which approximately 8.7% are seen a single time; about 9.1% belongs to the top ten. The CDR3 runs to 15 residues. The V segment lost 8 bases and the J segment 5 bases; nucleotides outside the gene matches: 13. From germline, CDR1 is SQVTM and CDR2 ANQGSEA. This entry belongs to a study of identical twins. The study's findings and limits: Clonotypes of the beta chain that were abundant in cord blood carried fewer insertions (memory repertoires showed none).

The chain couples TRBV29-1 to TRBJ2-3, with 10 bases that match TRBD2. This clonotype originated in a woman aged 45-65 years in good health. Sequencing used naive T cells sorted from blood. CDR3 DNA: TGCAGCCTAAGATGGGTAGCGGGAGGTGGAGATACGCAGTATTTT. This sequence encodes CSLRWVAGGGDTQYF.